The present entry profiles one TCR beta chain with its context. Antigen specificity is unknown. The table came from immunoSEQ multiplex PCR; TCRdb's copy has only in-frame clones and leaves some out. Of roughly 110,000 clones listed, about 80% are singletons. The data belong to a study of T cell responses to AZD1222 COVID-19 vaccine. Whole-study context: Pooled together were second doses at about 4 or about 12 weeks. General study results and limits: Mapped onto spike, vaccine-associated CD4 TCRs spanned it and were dominant at 160-218 and 743-854. The sample set comprised mostly white British donors with more females, and clonal diversity was possibly underestimated. At baseline, just six or seven AZD1222 recipients tested seropositive.

The CDR3 spans 13 residues. V lost 2 bases, J lost 6 bases, and 0 bases stayed unmatched. The V and J genes are TRBV12-3 or TRBV12-4 and TRBJ1-5; TRBD1 matches 8 bases. The clonotype originates from an adult in good health. Sample: peripheral blood, taken on day 0 of AZD1222 vaccination. CDR3 in DNA: TGTGCCAGCAGTTTAACAGGGGGTCAGCCCCAGCATTTT. Protein sequence: CASSLTGGQPQHF.